The next 29 T cell receptor beta chains were all read from a single sample in a study of early T cells in non-severe SARS-CoV-2 infection. MiXCR, applied by TCRdb to the 5' RACE reads, yields one record per CDR3 protein. The repertoire holds tens of thousands of distinct CDR3 sequences, with roughly 9.4% as singletons. Source: whole blood, taken at baseline. The receptors here all came from an adult who was a healthcare worker with PCR-confirmed SARS-CoV-2 infection or an uninfected control (not recorded which).

This clonotype was counted ten times or more. The V call is TRBV29-1, the J call TRBJ1-2; D is unresolved. The CDR3 covers 13 residues. Germline values: CDR1 SQVTM, CDR2 ANQGSEA. V was trimmed by 2 bases and J by 8 bases, leaving 15 bases between them. The CDR3 sequence: CSVESQGLRGYTF. In DNA form, the CDR3 reads TGCAGCGTTGAATCGCAAGGATTGAGGGGCTACACCTTC.

This clonotype was counted a few times. The genes are TRBV7-2 and TRBJ2-2; unclear D gene. The length of the CDR3 is 12 residues. V lost 5 bases to trimming and J lost 3 bases, with 4 bases between them. Germline assignment: CDR1 SGHTA and CDR2 FQGNSA. Here the CDR3 reads CASSQYTGELFF. As DNA, the CDR3 is TGTGCCAGCAGCCAATACACCGGGGAGCTGTTTTTT.

This clonotype was recorded at least ten times. The chain joins TRBV4-1 to TRBJ2-1; TRBD2 agrees at 7 bases. J lost 4 bases, V lost 2 bases, and 11 bases had no gene match. Per germline, CDR1 MGHRA and CDR2 YSYEKL. The CDR3 sequence is 17 residues long. The CDR3 bases are TGCGCCAGCAGCCAACGGGGAGGACTAGGACTTTACAATGAGCAGTTCTTC. It specifies CASSQRGGLGLYNEQFF.

The V gene is TRBV15, the J gene TRBJ1-6; D is unresolved. Trimming took off 1 base at V and 10 bases at J, with 14 bases between the two ends. The germline V gene encodes CDR1 LNHNV and CDR2 YYDKDF (reference sequence). CDR3 length equals 15 residues. As DNA, the CDR3 is TGTGCCACCAGCAGAGCGGGCCGCGGGATCTCACCCCTCCACTTT. This gives the protein CATSRAGRGISPLHF.

The table lists this clonotype with a few counts. The V and J genes are TRBV18 and TRBJ2-7; 9 bases match TRBD1. Germline trimming cut 6 bases from V and 5 bases from J; bases unmatched to any gene: 5. Per germline, CDR1 KGHSH and CDR2 LQKENI. There are 13 residues in the CDR3. The CDR3 region is CASSGTGRNEQYF. The DNA for the CDR3 is TGTGCCAGCTCCGGGACAGGGAGGAACGAGCAGTACTTC.

This clonotype was seen a few times. The chain links TRBV5-5 to TRBJ1-5, with 8 bases identical to TRBD1. The CDR3 is 15 amino acids. V dropped 2 bases and J dropped 9; count of bases not matched to a gene: 10. Germline assignment: CDR1 SGHKS and CDR2 YYEKEE (reference sequence). The CDR3 reads CASSFQGANTGPQHF. The DNA of the CDR3 is TGTGCCAGCAGCTTTCAGGGGGCCAACACGGGGCCCCAGCATTTT.

This clonotype was seen more than once but under ten times. The chain carries TRBV6-6 and TRBJ2-1; 14 nucleotides agree with TRBD2. This CDR3 is built from 16 residues. In germline, CDR1 is MNHNY, CDR2 SVGAGI (reference sequence). The junction had 8 bases not matched to a gene; V was cut back by 7 bases and J by 6 bases. For the CDR3, the DNA is TGTGCCAGCACCATCCAGGGGACTAGCGGGGGCAATGAGCAGTTCTTC. Amino acids: CASTIQGTSGGNEQFF.

The chain uses TRBV19 and TRBJ2-1; D unclear. Trimming took off 8 bases at V and 6 bases at J, with 8 bases between the two ends. Germline CDR1 LNHDA, CDR2 SQIVND (reference sequence). There are 11 residues in the CDR3. CDR3 sequence reads: CASGWSNEQFF. Here the CDR3 DNA reads TGTGCCAGTGGATGGAGCAATGAGCAGTTCTTC.

In this sample, this clonotype turned up many times. The V call is TRBV6-6, the J call TRBJ2-1, with unresolved D. Germline loops: CDR1 MNHNY, CDR2 SVGAGI (reference sequence). V lost 5 bases, J lost 6 bases, and 5 bases lay in between. This CDR3 contains 11 residues. The CDR3 DNA reads as TGTGCCAGCAGTATGGGCAATGAGCAGTTCTTC. Translated: CASSMGNEQFF.

This chain links TRBV10-2 with TRBJ2-7; 8 nucleotides align to TRBD1. Losses at the gene ends were 8 bases for V and 2 bases for J; bases not matched to a gene: 8. Looked up from germline, CDR1 is WSHSY and CDR2 is SAAADI. The CDR3 is 14 residues long. CDR3 region: CASSAGQGTYEQYF. CDR3 sequence (DNA): TGCGCCAGCTCAGCCGGACAGGGAACCTACGAGCAGTACTTC.

V is TRBV7-2 and J is TRBJ2-1, with D perhaps TRBD1 or TRBD2 (6 bases each). This CDR3 comprises 15 residues. Germline values: CDR1 SGHTA, CDR2 FQGNSA. V was cut by 2 bases and J by 4 bases, with 12 bases left in between. CDR3 sequence (DNA): TGTGCCAGCAGCTTACATGAGGGGGGATACAATGAGCAGTTCTTC. This sequence encodes CASSLHEGGYNEQFF.

The V gene is TRBV6-1, the J gene TRBJ2-1; 13 nucleotides match TRBD2. The CDR3 is 19 amino acids. V shed 4 bases and J 3 bases; nucleotides not matched to a gene: 12. In germline, CDR1 is MNHNS, CDR2 SASEGT. The CDR3 DNA sequence: TGTGCCAGCAGTGCCTTGTTTACTAGCGGGGGGGCCAGCTACAATGAGCAGTTCTTC. This sequence encodes CASSALFTSGGASYNEQFF.

This clonotype was detected a few times. The chain employs TRBV2 and TRBJ2-7; a weak D match, TRBD2 (5 bases). The CDR3 consists of 12 residues. CDR1 SNHLY and CDR2 FYNNEI come from the germline V gene. Trimming took 4 bases from V and 3 from J, leaving 7 bases between them. The DNA for the CDR3 is TGTGCCAGCAGTGTTCGGGGCTACGAGCAGTACTTC. Amino acids: CASSVRGYEQYF.

The table lists this clonotype with many counts. The rearrangement links TRBV19 to TRBJ2-5; D remains unclear. CDR1 is LNHDA, CDR2 SQIVND, per germline (reference sequence). CDR3 length: 13 residues. Trimming took off 5 bases at V and 5 bases at J, with 12 bases between the two ends. As DNA, the CDR3 is TGTGCCAGTAGTCCCTACGCTACGGAGACCCAGTACTTC. It codes for CASSPYATETQYF.

This clonotype was seen a few times. The rearrangement uses TRBV5-4 and TRBJ2-1; 11 bases fit TRBD2. CDR3 length equals 19 residues. Looked up from germline, CDR1 is SGHNT and CDR2 is YYREEE (reference sequence). With V trimmed by 3 bases and J by 0 bases, 11 bases remained unmatched. CDR3 nucleotide sequence: TGTGCCAGCAGCTCTCCAACTAGCGGGAGAGCAAACTCCTACAATGAGCAGTTCTTC. It codes for CASSSPTSGRANSYNEQFF.

In regard to this clonotype: The junction shows a germline mismatch at one end, possibly a read error. The chain couples TRBV20-1 to TRBJ1-4; TRBD1 agrees at 9 bases. Germline V gene data show CDR1 as DFQATT and CDR2 as SNEGSKA (reference sequence). The CDR3 contains 13 residues. The CDR3 coding sequence is TGCAGAGCTAGAGGGGACAGGGAAGGAAAACTGTTTTTT. Translated: CRARGDREGKLFF.

This clonotype was counted between two and nine times. The chain recombines TRBV20-1 with TRBJ2-2; D might be TRBD1 or TRBD2, each matching 5 bases. Trimming shortened V by 3 bases and J by 3 bases, and 17 bases separated the two germline ends. The CDR3 covers 16 residues. The V gene's germline CDR1 is DFQATT and CDR2 SNEGSKA (reference sequence). The CDR3 loop reads CSASPRAGRDTGELFF. The CDR3 region has the DNA TGCAGTGCTAGCCCGCGGGCGGGCAGGGACACCGGGGAGCTGTTTTTT.

This clonotype was detected ten times or more. The rearrangement joins TRBV11-2 to TRBJ2-2; 8 bases agree with TRBD2. The junction had 0 bases not matched to a gene; V was cut back by 1 base and J by 5 bases. The germline V gene encodes CDR1 SGHAT and CDR2 FQNNGV. The CDR3 consists of 14 residues. In DNA, the CDR3 is TGTGCCAGCAGCTTAGGCGGGAGGACCGGGGAGCTGTTTTTT. Its protein is CASSLGGRTGELFF.

This clonotype appeared many times. The chain carries TRBV14 and TRBJ2-7; D is undetermined. V shed 2 bases and J shed 4 bases, with 6 bases lying between them. The CDR3 has 12 amino acids. Germline CDR1 SGHDN, CDR2 FVKESK. The CDR3 nucleotides read TGTGCCAGCAGCCAATGGGGTTACGAGCAGTACTTC. Translation: CASSQWGYEQYF.

The table lists this clonotype with a few counts. This chain joins TRBV6-2 or TRBV6-3 and TRBJ2-3; the D gene is possibly TRBD1 (6 bases). Looked up from germline, CDR1 is MNHEY and CDR2 is SVGEGT. The V and J ends lost 0 bases and 5 bases respectively, with 18 bases between them. CDR3 length: 17 residues. Written as DNA, the CDR3 is TGTGCCAGCAGTTACTCGAAACGGACAGTAAGCCGAGATACGCAGTATTTT. It yields the protein CASSYSKRTVSRDTQYF.

The chain has TRBV11-2 and TRBJ2-5; tentatively, D is TRBD2 (6 bases). Trimming pared 1 base from V and 1 base from J, leaving 13 bases between. The germline CDR1 and CDR2 sequences are SGHAT and FQNNGV. The CDR3 contains 16 residues. In nucleotides, the CDR3 is TGTGCCAGCAGCTTAGCCCACGGACTATCCCAAGAGACCCAGTACTTC. Translating gives CASSLAHGLSQETQYF.

This clonotype has only a few counts. The gene calls are TRBV4-3 and TRBJ2-7, with 7 nucleotides matching TRBD1. This CDR3 has 17 amino acids. Germline trimming cut 0 bases from V and 6 bases from J; bases unmatched to any gene: 14. The germline CDR1 and CDR2 sequences are LGHNA and YSLEER. The CDR3 bases are TGCGCCAGCAGCCAAGATGCGACCGGGACAGCACCTGGCGAGCAGTACTTC. Translated: CASSQDATGTAPGEQYF.

This clonotype was recorded a few times. J is TRBJ1-1 and V is TRBV30; 7 bases fit TRBD1. Germline V gene data show CDR1 as GTSNPN and CDR2 as SVGIG (reference sequence). CDR3 length: 13 residues. The ends lost 5 bases at V and 1 base at J; junction bases unmatched: 4. In DNA, the CDR3 is TGTGCCTGGGACAGGGTGGCGAACACTGAAGCTTTCTTT. It specifies CAWDRVANTEAFF.

In this sample, this clonotype turned up many times. V is TRBV11-2 and J is TRBJ1-1, with D tentatively TRBD1 (6 bases). The CDR3 spans 16 residues. The V and J ends lost 1 base and 0 bases respectively, with 12 bases between them. Germline CDR1 is SGHAT and CDR2 is FQNNGV. For the CDR3, the DNA is TGTGCCAGCAGCTTAGTCGGGGGGGCGATGAACACTGAAGCTTTCTTT. It translates to CASSLVGGAMNTEAFF.

The chain joins TRBV11-2 to TRBJ2-5; D is perhaps TRBD2 (5 bases). Germline V gene sequence: CDR1 SGHAT, CDR2 FQNNGV. The CDR3 has 14 amino acids. V gave up 3 bases and J gave up 7 bases, with 15 bases separating them. The chain's CDR3 is CASSFAGIQRTQYF. In DNA form, the CDR3 reads TGTGCCAGCAGCTTTGCCGGGATTCAAAGGACCCAGTACTTC.

The chain joins TRBV6-5 to TRBJ2-1, with D perhaps being TRBD1 or TRBD2 (5 bases each). V lost 7 bases, J lost 12 bases, and 16 bases lay in between. The germline V gene encodes CDR1 MNHEY and CDR2 SVGAGI. The CDR3 is 12 amino acids. The CDR3 sequence is CASTDERGLQFF. The CDR3, as DNA: TGTGCCAGCACCGACGAGAGGGGCCTGCAGTTCTTC.

This clonotype appeared many times. CDR3 in amino acids: CASSLQEETQYF. In DNA form, the CDR3 reads TGCGCCAGCAGCTTGCAGGAGGAGACCCAGTACTTC. The chain has TRBV5-1 and TRBJ2-5, with D hard to call. Germline CDR1 SGHRS, CDR2 YFSETQ. Between the trimmed V and J ends, which lost 1 base and 5 bases, there was a span of 6 bases. The CDR3 covers 12 residues. Combining the CDR3 with reference TRBV5-1 and TRBJ2-5 gives the whole variable domain KAGVTQTPRYLIKTRGQQVTLSCSPISGHRSVSWYQQTPGQGLQFLFEYFSETQRNKGNFPGRFSGRQFSNSRSEMNVSTLELGDSALYLCASSLQEETQYFGPGTRLLVL.

The chain employs TRBV28 and TRBJ1-3; the D gene is possibly TRBD1 (6 bases). This CDR3 has 13 amino acids. Germline V gene sequence: CDR1 MDHEN, CDR2 SYDVKM. CDR3 DNA: TGTGGCCACGGGGGCGGCTCTGGAAACACCATATATTTT. Its translation is CGHGGGSGNTIYF. The variable domain in full, with the rest retrieved from reference TRBV28 and TRBJ1-3, is DVKVTQSSRYLVKRTGEKVFLECVQDMDHENMFWYRQDPGLGLRLIYFSYDVKMKEKGDIPEGYSVSREKKERFSLILESASTNQTSMYLCGHGGGSGNTIYFGEGSWLTVV.

There are a few counts of this clonotype. The rearrangement joins TRBV7-2 to TRBJ2-5; D is unresolved. Trimming removed 5 bases from V and 3 bases from J, with 4 bases in between. CDR1 SGHTA and CDR2 FQGNSA come from the germline V gene. The CDR3 runs 11 residues. CDR3 bases: TGTGCCAGCAGCAGAGAAGAGACCCAGTACTTC. This codes for CASSREETQYF.